The text below deals with one T cell receptor beta chain. Original processing methods: Amplified reference gene primers provided the basis for estimating nucleated cell counts. Assay used: immunoSEQ multiplex PCR; TCRdb lists only in-frame clones, some missing. V, J and clone size derive from that table, while D and trimming were established from the DNA sequence. There are some 160,000 clones in the sample; about 83% occur only once, and approximately 2% lies in the top ten. The data derive from a study of blood T cell repertoires in COVID-19. The overall study: Specimens from acute and convalescent COVID-19 originated in the United States, Italy and Spain. From T cells, B-cell-depleted T cells, or PBMCs came the material, which was cDNA or gDNA.

With V trimmed by 1 base and J by 2 bases, 2 bases remained unmatched. CDR3 length equals 15 residues. Germline loops: CDR1 MDHEN, CDR2 SYDVKM. The receptor was isolated from a woman aged 80 or over with acute or convalescent COVID-19. Sample: peripheral blood. The chain links TRBV28 to TRBJ1-3; 7 positions agree with TRBD1. The CDR3 coding sequence is TGTGCCAGCAGTTTATCCCAGGGGGCTGGAAACACCATATATTTT. It is translated as CASSLSQGAGNTIYF.